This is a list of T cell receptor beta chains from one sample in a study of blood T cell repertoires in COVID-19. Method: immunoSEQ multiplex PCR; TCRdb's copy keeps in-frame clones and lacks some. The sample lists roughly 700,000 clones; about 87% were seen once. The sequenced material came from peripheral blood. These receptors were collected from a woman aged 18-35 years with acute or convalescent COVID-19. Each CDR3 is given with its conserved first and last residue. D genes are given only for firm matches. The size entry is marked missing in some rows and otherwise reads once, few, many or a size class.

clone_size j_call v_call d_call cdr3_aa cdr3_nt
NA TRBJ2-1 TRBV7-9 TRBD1 CASSLRDGTGPYNEQFF TGTGCCAGCAGCCTTAGGGACGGGACAGGCCCCTACAATGAGCAGTTCTTC
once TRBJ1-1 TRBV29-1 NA CSVRGGTEAFF TGCAGCGTTCGAGGGGGCACTGAAGCTTTCTTT
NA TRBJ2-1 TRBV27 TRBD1 CASSLSRTGVYNEQFF TGTGCCAGCAGTTTATCAAGGACAGGGGTATACAATGAGCAGTTCTTC
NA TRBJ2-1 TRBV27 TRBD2 CASSFSGGAVEQFF TGTGCCAGCAGTTTTAGCGGGGGGGCGGTTGAGCAGTTCTTC
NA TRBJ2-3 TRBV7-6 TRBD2 CASSSGLAGGPWDTQYF TGTGCCAGCAGCTCCGGACTAGCGGGGGGGCCCTGGGATACGCAGTATTTT
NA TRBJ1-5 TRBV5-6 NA CASSLVSGYNQPQHF TGTGCCAGCAGCTTGGTATCAGGGTACAATCAGCCCCAGCATTTT
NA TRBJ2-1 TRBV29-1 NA CSVGASSYNEQFF TGCAGCGTTGGAGCGTCCTCCTACAATGAGCAGTTCTTC
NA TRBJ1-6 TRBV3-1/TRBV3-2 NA CASSQDRTALNSPLHF TGTGCCAGCAGCCAAGACAGGACTGCGTTAAATTCACCCCTCCACTTT
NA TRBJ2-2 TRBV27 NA CASSFTGHGELFF TGTGCCAGCAGTTTCACAGGGCACGGGGAGCTGTTTTTT
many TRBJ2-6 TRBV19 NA CASSGTGNSGANVLTF TGTGCCAGTAGCGGGACTGGGAACTCTGGGGCCAACGTCCTGACTTTC
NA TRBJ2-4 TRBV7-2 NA CASSFQLAGAKNIQYF TGTGCCAGCAGCTTCCAACTAGCAGGTGCCAAAAACATTCAGTACTTC
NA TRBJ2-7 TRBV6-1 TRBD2 CASSVSHSGGFSYEQYF TGTGCCAGCAGTGTCTCTCATAGCGGGGGATTCTCCTACGAGCAGTACTTC
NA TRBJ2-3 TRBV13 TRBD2 CASSLVDREGVTQYF TGTGCCAGCAGCTTAGTGGACCGGGAGGGGGTTACGCAGTATTTT
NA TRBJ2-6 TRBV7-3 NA CASSSFGTGANVLTF TGTGCCAGCAGCTCCTTCGGGACTGGGGCCAACGTCCTGACTTTC
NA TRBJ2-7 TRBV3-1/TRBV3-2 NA CASSQDWSVYEQYF TGTGCCAGCAGCCAAGATTGGTCAGTCTACGAGCAGTACTTC
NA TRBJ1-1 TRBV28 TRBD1 CASIRDRAPTEAFF TGTGCCAGCATCCGGGACAGGGCCCCCACTGAAGCTTTCTTT
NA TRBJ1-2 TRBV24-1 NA CATSDPQGQRYPRYTF TGTGCCACCAGTGACCCACAAGGTCAGCGGTATCCCCGCTACACCTTC
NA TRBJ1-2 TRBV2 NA CASSVLSGQNYGYTF TGTGCCAGCAGTGTCTTGTCAGGTCAGAACTATGGCTACACCTTC
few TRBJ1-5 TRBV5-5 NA CASSPAGGAETSRGYQPQHF TGTGCCAGCAGTCCCGCGGGCGGGGCAGAGACAAGCCGTGGATATCAGCCCCAGCATTTT
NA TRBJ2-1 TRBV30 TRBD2 CAWSVGTSGVVEQFF TGTGCCTGGAGTGTGGGAACTAGCGGGGTCGTTGAGCAGTTCTTC
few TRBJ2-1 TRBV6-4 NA CASSDNSLNEQFF TGTGCCAGCAGTGACAACAGCCTCAATGAGCAGTTCTTC
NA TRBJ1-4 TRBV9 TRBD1 CASSVGGQPTNEKLFF TGTGCCAGCAGCGTAGGGGGACAGCCAACTAATGAAAAACTGTTTTTT
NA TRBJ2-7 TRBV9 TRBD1 CASSSPGQGHEEQYF TGTGCCAGCAGCTCCCCGGGACAGGGACATGAGGAGCAGTACTTC